This T cell receptor (beta chain) derives from a study of human T cells and chemical hapten exposure. About the research overall: The sensitizing agent was 2% DPC, placed on around 2 cm by around 2 cm of upper inner arm skin. Overall study findings and caveats: DPC sensitization did not alter TCRs above 1 in 1000 frequency. Expanded TCRs produced significantly more large CDR3 similarity clusters than controls did.

Regarding time point: pre-sensitization, week 0. Treatment here: therapeutic diphenylcyclopropenone sensitization with weekly scalp DPC. Prior to each patch test being applied, blood was drawn. The CDR3 length is 15 residues. Looked up from germline, CDR1 is SGHDN and CDR2 is FVKESK. The V gene end was trimmed by 5 bases and the J gene end by 4 bases; junction bases not matched to a gene: 7. Details on this clonotype: The antigen is undetermined.

TCRdb processed the RACE reads anew with MiXCR; each CDR3 protein has one entry. Among around 350,000 distinct CDR3 sequences listed, around 5.5% were seen once. This chain connects TRBV14 to TRBJ2-2; 7 positions agree with TRBD1. This sequence originates from a woman in her late teens or twenties with alopecia areata. Some clones in this sample may be carry-over from other donors' samples. Sequenced here: whole blood, sampled in connection with sensitization to the hapten diphenylcyclopropenone (DPC). The CDR3 sequence: CASSTRQGSTGELFF. The DNA for the CDR3 is TGTGCCAGCAGCACTCGACAGGGTTCCACCGGGGAGCTGTTTTTT.